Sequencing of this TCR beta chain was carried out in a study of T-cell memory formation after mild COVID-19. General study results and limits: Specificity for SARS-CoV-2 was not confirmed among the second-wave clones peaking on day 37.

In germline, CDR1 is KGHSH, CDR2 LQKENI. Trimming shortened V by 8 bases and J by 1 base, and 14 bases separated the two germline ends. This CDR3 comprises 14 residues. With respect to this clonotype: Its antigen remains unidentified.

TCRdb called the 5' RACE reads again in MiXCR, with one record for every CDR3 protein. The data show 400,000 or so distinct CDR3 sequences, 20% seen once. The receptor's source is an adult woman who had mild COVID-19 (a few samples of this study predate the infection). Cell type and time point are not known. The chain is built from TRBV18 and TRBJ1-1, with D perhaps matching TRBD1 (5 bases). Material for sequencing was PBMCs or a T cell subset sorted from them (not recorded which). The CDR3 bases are TGTGCCAGCCCCCAGCCAGGGAGGAACACTGAAGCTTTCTTT. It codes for CASPQPGRNTEAFF. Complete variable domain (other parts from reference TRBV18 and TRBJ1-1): NAGVMQNPRHLVRRRGQEARLRCSPMKGHSHVYWYRQLPEEGLKFMVYLQKENIIDESGMPKERFSAEFPKEGPSILRIQQVVRGDSAAYFCASPQPGRNTEAFFGQGTRLTVV.